This T cell receptor (beta chain) was recorded in a study of technical replicates of blood from a handful of donors. Measured with immunoSEQ multiplex PCR; TCRdb has only the in-frame clones, and not every one. The table has tens of thousands of clones, 95% to 98% seen once; the top ten hold less than 0.25%. The V segment lost 2 bases and the J segment 5 bases; nucleotides outside the gene matches: 4. Germline CDR1 and CDR2: SNHLY and FYNNEI. The CDR3 totals 15 residues. The sequenced sample consisted of T cells isolated from PBMCs. V usage is TRBV2 and J usage is TRBJ2-1, with TRBD1 identical over 9 bases. This sequence originates from a human donor in good health. This CDR3 is CASSEIRTGDNEQFF. For the CDR3, the DNA is TGTGCCAGCAGTGAAATTAGGACAGGGGACAATGAGCAGTTCTTC.